These 9 T cell receptor beta chains were all obtained from the same sample, sequenced in a study of blood T cells in healthy people across ages (dated by TCRdb to the mid-2010s). Library generation was performed with 5' RACE. Sequencing was performed on an Illumina HiSeq 2500. A second roughly 6 to 11 cycle PCR used a sample-barcoded 5' primer and a J-beta primer mix. TCRdb handled the public reads itself, with Q25 trimming in fastp and clone calling in MiXCR, and kept productive beta chains. Under each unique CDR3 protein, matching rows form one entry showing the most common genes and DNA. The sample records hundreds of thousands of distinct CDR3 sequences, under 30% of which are singletons. Approximately 8.7% of the sample is held by the ten biggest clonotypes. In addition, the sample was reused for a study of T cells of mothers and their children.

The sequenced sample was blood. All receptors derive from a boy younger than 18 in good health.

This clonotype was found a few times. The chain combines TRBV28 with TRBJ1-1; D perhaps matches TRBD1 (5 bases). The CDR3 sequence is 14 residues long. CDR1 is MDHEN, CDR2 SYDVKM, per germline. V was cut by 8 bases and J by 4 bases, with 17 bases left in between. CDR3 in amino acids: CASLRPEQVTEAFF. CDR3 DNA: TGTGCCAGCCTTAGGCCCGAACAGGTCACTGAAGCTTTCTTT.

The rearrangement joins TRBV3-1 to TRBJ2-3; no firm D call. V lost 1 base and J lost 4, with 9 bases in between. The germline gives CDR1 LGHDT, CDR2 YNNKEL (reference sequence). The CDR3 consists of 14 residues. CDR3 in DNA: TGTGCCAGCAGCCAAGTACCGCCCCCAGATACGCAGTATTTT. Its protein is CASSQVPPPDTQYF.

There are a few counts of this clonotype. This chain's CDR3 is CASSLEGGQTGELFF. The CDR3 nucleotides are TGTGCCAGCAGCTTAGAAGGGGGTCAAACCGGGGAGCTGTTTTTT. The genes are TRBV7-2 and TRBJ2-2; TRBD1 is a possible D gene (6 bases). V was clipped by 1 base and J by 5 bases, with 11 bases between them. The CDR3 length is 15 residues. The germline V gene has CDR1 SGHTA and CDR2 FQGNSA.

The chain joins TRBV5-1 to TRBJ1-2; 7 nucleotides agree with TRBD1. J lost 4 bases, V lost 1 base, and 16 bases had no gene match. Per the germline V gene, CDR1 is SGHRS and CDR2 is YFSETQ. The CDR3 totals 18 residues. In DNA form, the CDR3 reads TGCGCCAGCAGCTTGACGTATCTTATACAGGGGAAGTCCTATGGCTACACCTTC. This encodes CASSLTYLIQGKSYGYTF. The variable domain in full, with the rest retrieved from reference TRBV5-1 and TRBJ1-2, is KAGVTQTPRYLIKTRGQQVTLSCSPISGHRSVSWYQQTPGQGLQFLFEYFSETQRNKGNFPGRFSGRQFSNSRSEMNVSTLELGDSALYLCASSLTYLIQGKSYGYTFGSGTRLTVV.

The chain carries TRBV10-3 and TRBJ2-5, with D unclear. From germline, CDR1 is ENHRY and CDR2 SYGVKD. The CDR3 is made up of 13 amino acids. Trimming took 1 base from V and 1 from J, leaving 4 bases between them. The CDR3 nucleotides read TGTGCCATCAGTGAGTTGGGCCAAGAGACCCAGTACTTC. Residues: CAISELGQETQYF.

This clonotype was recorded at least ten times. The rearrangement links TRBV7-9 to TRBJ2-5; a weak D match, TRBD2 (5 bases). Germline CDR1 is SEHNR and CDR2 is FQNEAQ (reference sequence). The CDR3 runs to 16 residues. The germline V and J ends were trimmed by 2 bases and 0 bases, with 13 bases remaining between them. As DNA, the CDR3 is TGTGCCAGCAGCTTAACTAGGCAGCCAAACCAAGAGACCCAGTACTTC. This gives the protein CASSLTRQPNQETQYF.

This clonotype came up a few times. The chain couples TRBV7-2 to TRBJ2-3; a weak D match, TRBD1 (6 bases). The CDR3 is 13 amino acids. Trimming removed 1 base from V and 10 bases from J, with 12 bases in between. Germline CDR1 SGHTA, CDR2 FQGNSA. The CDR3 DNA reads as TGTGCCAGCAGCTTAGGCACAGGGAGATCGCAGTATTTT. Its translation is CASSLGTGRSQYF.

This clonotype appeared a few times. The chain carries TRBV9 and TRBJ2-3; TRBD2 agrees at 9 bases. The CDR3 is 16 amino acids. The junction had 13 bases not matched to a gene; V was cut back by 4 bases and J by 7 bases. Germline V gene lookup returns CDR1 SGDLS and CDR2 YYNGEE. CDR3 loop: CASSPRSSGSPNTQYF. The CDR3 DNA is TGTGCCAGCAGCCCCCGAAGTAGCGGGAGTCCGAATACGCAGTATTTT.

The CDR3 sequence: CSAKGGLVAETQYF. The CDR3 DNA reads TGCAGTGCCAAGGGGGGACTAGTCGCCGAGACCCAGTACTTC. This chain joins TRBV20-1 and TRBJ2-5, with TRBD2 identical over 8 bases. CDR1 is DFQATT and CDR2 is SNEGSKA in the germline V gene (reference sequence). The CDR3 length is 14 residues. V lost 6 bases, J lost 5 bases, and 11 bases stayed unmatched.